Listed below are T cell receptor beta chains from one sample, sequenced in a study of control samples from healthy donors and cancer patients. Assay: immunoSEQ multiplex PCR; the TCRdb copy retains only in-frame clones and omits some. The table lists roughly 450,000 clones, about nine tenths of them singletons. Sequenced: PBMCs. The receptor set was obtained from a man aged 35 to 55 with head and neck cancer. CDR3s include the opening cysteine and the closing phenylalanine or tryptophan.

j_call v_call cdr3_aa
TRBJ1-2 TRBV10-3 CAISATGGRGYGYTF
TRBJ2-7 TRBV6-5 CASSYSTGGAYEQYF
TRBJ2-3 TRBV10-3 CAINSLVTDTQYF
TRBJ1-5 TRBV5-1 CASSLSEGSNQLQHF
TRBJ2-2 TRBV4-1 CASSQAPIRGDDTGELFF
TRBJ1-2 TRBV29-1 CSVDRGGYGYTF
TRBJ2-7 TRBV6-5 CASSYRDRPDYEQYF
TRBJ1-1 TRBV7-2 CASSLNGYEAFF
TRBJ1-1 TRBV19 CASRPGQGYTEAFF
TRBJ2-5 TRBV15 CATSRDSYIQETQYF
TRBJ2-7 TRBV5-1 CASSPRGSGRADEQYF
TRBJ1-2 TRBV11-2 CASSLGGGQAITSGYTF
TRBJ2-2 TRBV10-1 CASSELTGGTGELFF
TRBJ1-4 TRBV30 CAWVPAGTGGEKLFF
TRBJ2-7 TRBV5-1 CASSTDSVPYEQYF
TRBJ2-1 TRBV27 CASSLALTGGPYNEQFF
TRBJ2-7 TRBV5-5 CASSLAFTGYEQYEQYF
TRBJ1-3 TRBV4-2 CASSPRVGYLGNTIYF
TRBJ1-1 TRBV18 CASSPPGGPKGVEAFF
TRBJ2-5 TRBV7-7 CASSLGFYPPKETQYF
TRBJ1-2 TRBV27 CASSTDRANGYTF
TRBJ1-4 TRBV10-3 CAISDPATGRGANEKLFF
TRBJ2-3 TRBV7-8 CASSLDRLGATDTQYF
TRBJ1-3 TRBV9 CASTRDRANTIYF
TRBJ2-2 TRBV30 CAWSAHRVNTGELFF
TRBJ2-1 TRBV5-6 CASSLGNEQFF
TRBJ1-2 TRBV15 CATSRDPTGTIYGYTF
TRBJ1-6 TRBV3-1/TRBV3-2 CASSQVTGGYSPLHF
TRBJ2-7 TRBV28 CASSFSGRIGYEQYF
TRBJ2-7 TRBV6-5 CASNRAGGPYEQYF
TRBJ1-2 TRBV7-9 CASSLGQGGYGYTF
TRBJ1-2 TRBV15 CATSRGTDDYGYTF
TRBJ1-5 TRBV19 CASSIESDQPQHF
TRBJ2-7 TRBV6-2/TRBV6-3 CASSLAEIDFYEQYF
TRBJ1-2 TRBV6-1 CASSEASTGGSYGYTF
TRBJ2-5 TRBV5-1 CASSLGRVTETQYF
TRBJ1-5 TRBV21-1 CASSKGFAGDKGGNQPQHF
TRBJ2-7 TRBV9 CASSVELQGGEQYF
TRBJ2-1 TRBV27 CASSQSSGSYNEQFF
TRBJ2-7 TRBV5-1 CASRDIFEEQYF
TRBJ1-4 TRBV30 CAWSTGQGPNEKLFF
TRBJ2-2 TRBV29-1 CSARTGGPGELFF
TRBJ1-5 TRBV5-5 CASSAQGSNQPQHF
TRBJ2-3 TRBV28 CASSFSGRIDTQYF
TRBJ1-4 TRBV18 CASSPQGQGPNEKLFF
TRBJ2-1 TRBV19 CASSPNSGSLTYNEQFF
TRBJ2-5 TRBV5-1 CASSRDRETQYF